What follows are 25 T cell receptor beta chains derived from one specimen sequenced in a study of Ad26.COV2.S vaccination and SARS-CoV-2 variants. Produced via immunoSEQ multiplex PCR; TCRdb's table is partial and in-frame only. Counted here are roughly 380,000 clones, 85% occurring once; the ten biggest clones make up about 3.5%. Documented treatment: around 19 received Ad26.COV2.S at low or high dose, single or two shots; 5 received placebo; per-sample allocation not given. Samples analyzed were those drawn on day 63 after the first vaccine or placebo injection. The sequences come from peripheral blood, collected in a trial of Ad26.COV2.S vaccine versus placebo. These receptors all come from a person aged 18-65 years who received the Ad26.COV2.S COVID-19 vaccine or a placebo.

This chain uses TRBV2 with TRBJ2-7, with a weak D call TRBD2 (7 bases). The CDR3 is made up of 15 amino acids. The V gene lost 4 bases and the J gene lost 2 bases, with 15 bases spanning the gap. CDR1 is SNHLY, CDR2 FYNNEI, per germline. CDR3 in amino acids: CASSASPGGAYEQYF. The CDR3 DNA reads TGTGCCAGCAGTGCTTCTCCGGGGGGCGCCTACGAGCAGTACTTC.

The V and J genes are TRBV5-4 and TRBJ2-5; no firm D call. Deletions cut 0 bases from V and 7 bases from J, with 10 bases between. Germline V gene lookup returns CDR1 SGHNT and CDR2 YYREEE (reference sequence). This CDR3 has 13 amino acids. The CDR3 loop is CASSLASRGTQYF. The CDR3 nucleotides are TGTGCCAGCAGCTTGGCCTCAAGAGGGACCCAGTACTTC.

CDR3 sequence (DNA): TGTGCCAGCAGTTATGTGGGGGATCAGCCCCAGCATTTT. Protein sequence: CASSYVGDQPQHF. The gene calls are TRBV6-2 or TRBV6-3 and TRBJ1-5; TRBD1 might be the D (5 bases). This CDR3 comprises 13 residues. CDR1 MNHEY and CDR2 SVGEGT come from the germline V gene. V lost 3 bases and J 5 bases, leaving 8 bases between the germline ends.

The chain joins TRBV2 to TRBJ2-3; D perhaps matches TRBD2 (5 bases). Looked up from germline, CDR1 is SNHLY and CDR2 is FYNNEI. Trimming cost V 6 bases and J 0 bases, with 7 bases left between them. The CDR3 totals 13 residues. The DNA for the CDR3 is TGTGCCAGCAGAACGGGGAGCACAGATACGCAGTATTTT. Translation: CASRTGSTDTQYF.

The CDR3 region is CASSRRAFYEQYF. The CDR3, as DNA: TGTGCCAGCAGTCGCCGGGCCTTCTACGAGCAGTACTTC. The V and J genes are TRBV27 and TRBJ2-7; no clear D. CDR1 is MNHEY, CDR2 SMNVEV, per germline (reference sequence). The CDR3 has 13 amino acids. Trimming cost V 5 bases and J 3 bases, with 11 bases left between them.

The DNA of the CDR3 is TGTGCCAGCAGCCAATCCGTGCTGTACTACTCCTACGAGCAGTACTTC. This gives the protein CASSQSVLYYSYEQYF. This rearrangement joins TRBV3-1 (or the pseudogene TRBV3-2) to TRBJ2-7; the D is unclear. Trimming stripped 2 bases from V and 0 bases from J, with 14 bases between. The CDR3 has 16 residues. Per germline, CDR1 LGHDT and CDR2 YNNKEL (reference sequence).

The V and J genes are TRBV7-2 and TRBJ2-3; D is perhaps TRBD1 (6 bases). The CDR3 length is 14 residues. Looked up from germline, CDR1 is SGHTA and CDR2 is FQGNSA. Deletions cut 0 bases from V and 5 bases from J, with 9 bases between. CDR3 sequence reads: CASSLAWGLDTQYF. Written as DNA, the CDR3 is TGTGCCAGCAGCTTAGCCTGGGGGCTAGATACGCAGTATTTT.

The chain links TRBV5-6 to TRBJ2-6; tentatively, D is TRBD1 or TRBD2 (6 bases each). The V gene lost 5 bases and the J gene lost 1 base, with 10 bases spanning the gap. CDR1 SGHDT and CDR2 YYEEEE come from the germline V gene. The CDR3 contains 15 residues. The CDR3, as DNA: TGTGCCAGCAGTCAGGGGAGGTCTGGGGCCAACGTCCTGACTTTC. It translates to CASSQGRSGANVLTF.

J is TRBJ1-1 and V is TRBV27; a weak D match, TRBD1 (6 bases). Deletions cut 3 bases from V and 0 bases from J, with 11 bases between. This CDR3 spans 15 amino acids. Germline assignment: CDR1 MNHEY and CDR2 SMNVEV (reference sequence). CDR3 sequence reads: CASSLGGHLNTEAFF. In DNA form, the CDR3 reads TGTGCCAGCAGTTTGGGGGGGCATCTGAACACTGAAGCTTTCTTT.

This clone occurred a few times. The V gene is TRBV6-6, the J gene TRBJ2-7, with D perhaps given as TRBD1 or TRBD2 (5 bases each). The CDR3 is 12 amino acids. In germline, CDR1 is MNHNY, CDR2 SVGAGI (reference sequence). Trimming removed 2 bases at V and 4 bases at J, with 6 bases between. This CDR3 is CASSYEGYEQYF. DNA for the CDR3: TGTGCCAGCAGTTACGAGGGGTACGAGCAGTACTTC.

The chain carries TRBV1 and TRBJ1-4; the D segment call TRBD1 is taken from the table without a DNA check. TRBV1 is a pseudogene. This CDR3 has 17 amino acids. CDR3 in DNA: TGCACCAGCAGCCAAGATGCCCTGGGACAGGGTAATGAAAAACTGTTTTTT. It yields the protein CTSSQDALGQGNEKLFF.

The CDR3 bases are TGTGCCAGCAGACCCTCCAGGAACACTGAAGCTTTCTTT. Translation: CASRPSRNTEAFF. The genes are TRBV7-2 and TRBJ1-1, with D uncertain. Deletions cut 6 bases from V and 1 base from J, with 9 bases between. CDR1 SGHTA and CDR2 FQGNSA come from the germline V gene. This CDR3 is 13 amino acids long. The variable domain in full, with the rest retrieved from reference TRBV7-2 and TRBJ1-1, is GAGVSQSPSNKVTEKGKDVELRCDPISGHTALYWYRQSLGQGLEFLIYFQGNSAPDKSGLPSDRFSAERTGGSVSTLTIQRTQQEDSAVYLCASRPSRNTEAFFGQGTRLTVV.

The chain joins TRBV9 to TRBJ1-1; tentatively, D is TRBD1 (5 bases). The CDR3 has 16 residues. The V gene lost 0 bases and the J gene lost 0 bases, with 12 bases spanning the gap. CDR1 and CDR2 from the germline V gene are SGDLS and YYNGEE. CDR3 in DNA: TGTGCCAGCAGCGTAGGGCCGCCAGGGATGAACACTGAAGCTTTCTTT. Residues: CASSVGPPGMNTEAFF.

This clone was found a few times. The V call is TRBV30, the J call TRBJ2-2; a weak D match, TRBD1 (5 bases). Trimming pared 3 bases from V and 4 bases from J, leaving 9 bases between. CDR1 is GTSNPN, CDR2 SVGIG, per germline (reference sequence). The CDR3 runs 13 residues. CDR3 nucleotides: TGTGCCTGGAGCAGGGTCCCCACCGGGGAGCTGTTTTTT. Protein product: CAWSRVPTGELFF.

This clone was detected only a few times. The chain carries TRBV2 and TRBJ2-2, with 8 bases lining up with TRBD1. V lost 7 bases and J lost 6; bases outside the gene matches: 4. The CDR3 runs 13 residues. The germline V gene encodes CDR1 SNHLY and CDR2 FYNNEI. As DNA, the CDR3 is TGTGCCAGCACTCAGGGGGCCGCCGGGGAGCTGTTTTTT. It translates to CASTQGAAGELFF.

This clone was seen only once. The CDR3 spells CASSRDRVQPQHF. As DNA, the CDR3 is TGTGCCAGTAGTAGGGACAGGGTGCAGCCCCAGCATTTT. V gene TRBV19 combines with J gene TRBJ1-5; TRBD1 agrees at 9 bases. Trimming took 4 bases from V and 7 from J; bases not matched to a gene: 2. Germline-derived CDR1 and CDR2 are LNHDA and SQIVND (reference sequence). The CDR3 is made up of 13 amino acids.

V and J are TRBV19 and TRBJ1-1; D ambiguous. V lost 3 bases and J lost 4, with 9 bases in between. Germline V gives CDR1 LNHDA, CDR2 SQIVND (reference sequence). CDR3 length: 13 amino acids. The CDR3 bases are TGTGCCAGTAGTATCGGCGGCCCCACTGAAGCTTTCTTT. Translating gives CASSIGGPTEAFF.

The gene calls are TRBV15 and TRBJ1-1, with 11 bases lining up with TRBD1. V was pared by 0 bases and J by 6 bases, with 18 bases of the junction left unmatched. This CDR3 has 20 residues. Germline-derived CDR1 and CDR2 are LNHNV and YYDKDF (reference sequence). CDR3 nucleotide sequence: TGTGCCACCAGCAGAGACAGGACAGGGGGCAGGTCAGGTCCTGCTGCTGAAGCTTTCTTT. Translating it yields CATSRDRTGGRSGPAAEAFF.

The rearrangement links TRBV5-1 to TRBJ2-5; TRBD2 agrees at 11 bases. The CDR3 length is 16 residues. Germline CDR1 and CDR2: SGHRS and YFSETQ. The trim removed 6 bases at V and 5 bases at J, leaving 12 bases unmatched. CDR3 nucleotides: TGCGCCAGCACCCCGACTAGCGGGGCCCGGAAGGAGACCCAGTACTTC. Protein sequence: CASTPTSGARKETQYF.

V usage is TRBV27 and J usage is TRBJ1-2, with 7 bases fitting TRBD1. Trimming removed 6 bases from V and 8 bases from J; junction bases left unmatched: 9. The CDR3 covers 13 residues. Looked up from germline, CDR1 is MNHEY and CDR2 is SMNVEV (reference sequence). The CDR3 DNA sequence: TGTGCCAGCAGCCGACAGGGTAATCACGGCTACACCTTC. Amino acid sequence: CASSRQGNHGYTF.

The V and J genes are TRBV24-1 and TRBJ2-3; a weak D match, TRBD1 (5 bases). This CDR3 has 13 amino acids. The germline CDR1 and CDR2 sequences are KGHDR and SFDVKD. V was cut by 10 bases and J by 0 bases, with 10 bases left in between. The CDR3 sequence is CATGDPSTDTQYF. The DNA of the CDR3 is TGTGCCACAGGGGATCCTAGCACAGATACGCAGTATTTT.

The chain links TRBV24-1 to TRBJ1-4, with D unclear. The CDR3 is made up of 17 amino acids. V gave up 0 bases and J gave up 8 bases, with 18 bases separating them. Per germline, CDR1 KGHDR and CDR2 SFDVKD. CDR3 loop: CATSDLQGYRMLEKLFF. Here the CDR3 DNA reads TGTGCCACCAGTGATTTGCAAGGGTATCGGATGTTGGAAAAACTGTTTTTT.

This rearrangement joins TRBV5-1 to TRBJ2-3; 7 bases align to TRBD2. V dropped 0 bases and J dropped 4; count of bases not matched to a gene: 5. The V gene's germline CDR1 is SGHRS and CDR2 YFSETQ. The CDR3 covers 15 residues. CDR3 DNA: TGCGCCAGCAGCTTGGGCGCGGGGAGGGCAGATACGCAGTATTTT. Translated: CASSLGAGRADTQYF.

The chain links TRBV7-2 to TRBJ2-7; 10 nucleotides align to TRBD2. The J segment lost 4 bases and the V segment lost 5 bases, leaving 11 bases of the junction unmatched. Germline lookup yields CDR1 SGHTA and CDR2 FQGNSA. The CDR3 contains 16 residues. As DNA, the CDR3 is TGTGCCAGCAGCCCTCAGAGGAGCGGGAGGGTGTACGAGCAGTACTTC. Translated: CASSPQRSGRVYEQYF.

The CDR3 DNA is TGCGCCAGCAGCCAAGTAGGGACAGGGGTCCACGAGCAGTACTTC. Amino acids: CASSQVGTGVHEQYF. The chain recombines TRBV4-3 with TRBJ2-7, with TRBD1 matching 10 bases. The V and J ends lost 1 base and 5 bases, in that order; junction bases with no gene match: 5. The CDR3 covers 15 residues. Germline assignment: CDR1 LGHNA and CDR2 YSLEER.